This T cell receptor beta chain was sequenced in a study of blood T cell repertoires in COVID-19. Clones were sequenced by immunoSEQ multiplex PCR, and TCRdb holds only the in-frame ones, with some missing. The table has roughly 300,000 clones, about four fifths seen once. CDR1 and CDR2 from the germline V gene are MNHEY and SMNVEV (reference sequence). Trimming took 5 bases from V and 4 from J; bases not matched to a gene: 6. The CDR3 loop spans 14 amino acids. The rearrangement links TRBV27 to TRBJ1-1; 8 positions agree with TRBD1. The sequenced material came from peripheral blood. This receptor was identified in a woman aged 45-65 years with acute or convalescent COVID-19. The CDR3 reads CASSAGGAGTEAFF. CDR3 DNA sequence: TGTGCCAGCAGTGCAGGGGGCGCGGGCACTGAAGCTTTCTTT.